This T cell receptor beta chain emerged from a study of blood T cell repertoires in COVID-19. Overall study context: Whether acute or convalescent, the COVID-19 samples came from the United States, Italy and Spain. T cells, B-cell-depleted T cells, or PBMCs supplied cDNA or gDNA.

With 4 bases removed from V and 11 bases from J, the gap between germline ends came to 11 bases. The CDR3 spans 12 residues. The data were produced by immunoSEQ multiplex PCR, yet TCRdb's version contains in-frame clones alone and is incomplete. The repertoire holds over 85,000 clones, with 85% to 90% as singletons. The specimen was peripheral blood. V usage is TRBV12-3 or TRBV12-4 and J usage is TRBJ1-4; the D gene is possibly TRBD1 (5 bases). The TCR originated in a man aged 45-65 years with active or convalescent COVID-19. CDR3 region: CASSSWSGKLFF. The CDR3 region has the DNA TGTGCCAGCAGTTCTTGGTCAGGGAAACTGTTTTTT.